The 24 T cell receptor beta chains in this list originate from one sample, sequenced in a study of cytomegalovirus exposure and HLA in healthy donors. PCR primers comprised 60 Vbeta and 13 Jbeta primers. Some clones are missing from TCRdb's copy, which holds only in-frame ones; the method was immunoSEQ multiplex PCR. The sample carries tens of thousands of clones, roughly 61% recorded once. Sequenced sample: PBMCs. These receptors all stem from a woman aged 40 to 50 in good health and CMV-seropositive.

Relative to its sample, this clone is medium-sized (0.01 to 0.1%). Other DNA variants within this sample encode the same CDR3. This rearrangement joins TRBV9 to TRBJ1-1; no clear D. V shed 4 bases and J shed 5 bases, with 12 bases lying between them. Germline values: CDR1 SGDLS, CDR2 YYNGEE. The CDR3 runs 13 residues. The DNA of the CDR3 is TGTGCCAGCAGCTTCGGGGATGGGACTGAAGCTTTCTTT. Its protein product is CASSFGDGTEAFF.

This chain connects TRBV6-5 to TRBJ2-5; a weak D match, TRBD2 (7 bases). This CDR3 has 15 amino acids. Trimming removed 8 bases at V and 5 bases at J, with 21 bases between. Germline V gene data show CDR1 as MNHEY and CDR2 as SVGAGI. CDR3 nucleotides: TGTGCCAGCGGGGGGGAACCGGGGGCAAGGGAGACCCAGTACTTC. Translating gives CASGGEPGARETQYF.

This clone was counted only a few times. V is TRBV9 and J is TRBJ2-5; the D gene is possibly TRBD2 (6 bases). The DNA end lines up better with TRBJ2-7; the J call may be wrong. The CDR3 runs to 15 residues. Germline loops: CDR1 SGDLS, CDR2 YYNGEE. The CDR3 here is CASSSGGTSTYEQYF. In DNA form, the CDR3 reads TGTGCCAGCAGCTCCGGCGGGACCTCGACCTACGAGCAGTACTTC.

This chain links TRBV7-9 with TRBJ2-2, with 10 bases matching TRBD2. Unmatched junction bases numbered 4, after V lost 3 bases and J lost 6 bases. Germline V gives CDR1 SEHNR, CDR2 FQNEAQ (reference sequence). The CDR3 is 15 amino acids. The CDR3 DNA reads as TGTGCCAGCAGCTTGAGCGGGAGGGCGGCCGGGGAGCTGTTTTTT. Amino acid sequence: CASSLSGRAAGELFF.

V and J are TRBV11-2 and TRBJ1-1, with 8 bases matching TRBD1. Germline V gene data show CDR1 as SGHAT and CDR2 as FQNNGV. Trimming cost V 4 bases and J 4 bases; bases outside gene matches: 8. CDR3 length equals 15 residues. The CDR3 DNA reads as TGTGCCAGCAGCTCACCAGGGGGCGTTTTCACTGAAGCTTTCTTT. Encoded protein: CASSSPGGVFTEAFF.

V gene TRBV29-1 combines with J gene TRBJ1-3; D may be TRBD1 (5 bases). The ends were cut back, 4 bases at V and 1 base at J, with 11 bases in the middle. The germline V gene encodes CDR1 SQVTM and CDR2 ANQGSEA. This CDR3 has 14 amino acids. As DNA, the CDR3 is TGCAGCGTTGTATTACAGGATTCTGGAAACACCATATATTTT. It encodes CSVVLQDSGNTIYF.

V and J are TRBV25-1 and TRBJ2-3, with D perhaps TRBD2 (7 bases). The CDR3 extends over 13 amino acids. Germline V gene lookup returns CDR1 MGHDK and CDR2 SYGVNS. Trimming cost V 7 bases and J 4 bases, with 12 bases left between them. Here the CDR3 DNA reads TGTGCCAGCATTGGAGGGGGGGCAGATACGCAGTATTTT. This translates into CASIGGGADTQYF. The full variable domain, its missing parts supplied by reference TRBV25-1 and TRBJ2-3, is EADIYQTPRYLVIGTGKKITLECSQTMGHDKMYWYQQDPGMELHLIHYSYGVNSTEKGDLSSESTVSRIRTEHFPLTLESARPSHTSQYLCASIGGGADTQYFGPGTRLTVL.

This clone has only a few counts. The chain employs TRBV5-1 and TRBJ2-1, with a possible D match to TRBD2 (6 bases). V shed 4 bases and J shed 8 bases, with 16 bases lying between them. This CDR3 is built from 14 residues. Germline loops: CDR1 SGHRS, CDR2 YFSETQ. CDR3 loop: CASSATSLNDEQFF. Here the CDR3 DNA reads TGCGCCAGCAGCGCGACTAGTTTAAACGATGAGCAGTTCTTC.

The chain employs TRBV4-1 and TRBJ2-2, with TRBD2 identical over 10 bases. Per germline, CDR1 MGHRA and CDR2 YSYEKL. The CDR3 contains 17 residues. Germline trimming cut 1 base from V and 4 bases from J; bases unmatched to any gene: 6. In DNA form, the CDR3 reads TGCGCCAGCAGCCAAGCACTAGCGGGATTTCCCACCGGGGAGCTGTTTTTT. This translates into CASSQALAGFPTGELFF.

V and J are TRBV5-1 and TRBJ2-3; 14 nucleotides line up with TRBD2. Germline-derived CDR1 and CDR2 are SGHRS and YFSETQ. V shed 3 bases and J 5 bases; nucleotides not matched to a gene: 5. This CDR3 has 16 residues. CDR3 nucleotides: TGCGCCAGCAGCTCGGGACTAGCGGGAGCGGTAGATACGCAGTATTTT. As protein: CASSSGLAGAVDTQYF.

The chain combines TRBV5-4 with TRBJ1-3; no clear D gene. The germline V and J ends were trimmed by 2 bases and 0 bases, with 6 bases remaining between them. CDR1 and CDR2 from the germline V gene are SGHNT and YYREEE (reference sequence). The CDR3 runs to 14 residues. The CDR3 protein is CASSFGYSGNTIYF. For the CDR3, the DNA is TGTGCCAGCAGCTTCGGGTACTCTGGAAACACCATATATTTT.

As regards this clone: A read error may produce the germline difference seen at one junction end. The chain employs TRBV7-2 and TRBJ2-7, with 15 bases that match TRBD2. Germline V gives CDR1 SGHTA, CDR2 FQGNSA. CDR3 length equals 14 residues. In DNA, the CDR3 is TGTGTCAGCAGCTTGGGACTAGCGGGAGGTGAGCAGTACTTC. Its translation: CVSSLGLAGGEQYF.

J is TRBJ2-5 and V is TRBV7-2; a possible D gene is TRBD2 (7 bases). The CDR3 has 16 residues. V was cut by 4 bases and J by 9 bases, with 24 bases left in between. Per germline, CDR1 SGHTA and CDR2 FQGNSA. CDR3 amino acids: CASSSPLEAGRGAQYF. CDR3 in DNA: TGTGCCAGCAGCTCCCCTCTCGAAGCGGGAAGGGGGGCCCAGTACTTC.

This sequence joins TRBV28 and TRBJ2-2; 14 bases match TRBD2. Looked up from germline, CDR1 is MDHEN and CDR2 is SYDVKM. V lost 2 bases, J lost 6 bases, and 5 bases stayed unmatched. There are 17 residues in the CDR3. CDR3 in amino acids: CASSLGTSGSLSGELFF. The CDR3 DNA reads as TGTGCCAGCAGTTTAGGGACTAGCGGGAGTTTGTCCGGGGAGCTGTTTTTT. Filled out from reference TRBV28 and TRBJ2-2, the complete variable domain reads DVKVTQSSRYLVKRTGEKVFLECVQDMDHENMFWYRQDPGLGLRLIYFSYDVKMKEKGDIPEGYSVSREKKERFSLILESASTNQTSMYLCASSLGTSGSLSGELFFGEGSRLTVL.

This clone came up a few times. The chain uses TRBV6-6 and TRBJ1-4, with D perhaps TRBD1 (6 bases). Trimming cost V 5 bases and J 10 bases, with 20 bases left between them. In germline, CDR1 is MNHNY, CDR2 SVGAGI (reference sequence). The CDR3 spans 15 residues. CDR3 sequence reads: CASSNPGVIGVKLFF. As DNA, the CDR3 is TGTGCCAGCAGTAACCCAGGGGTGATTGGTGTAAAACTGTTTTTT.

The V call is TRBV27, the J call TRBJ1-4; no firm D call. The ends were cut back, 5 bases at V and 5 bases at J, with 15 bases in the middle. CDR1 and CDR2 from the germline V gene are MNHEY and SMNVEV (reference sequence). The CDR3 sequence is 15 residues long. This CDR3 reads CASSRSGGRNEKLFF. DNA for the CDR3: TGTGCCAGCAGTCGTAGCGGTGGGCGCAATGAAAAACTGTTTTTT.

V usage is TRBV19 and J usage is TRBJ2-2; D not certain. This CDR3 comprises 15 residues. V was pared by 3 bases and J by 4 bases, with 12 bases between. Germline lookup yields CDR1 LNHDA and CDR2 SQIVND (reference sequence). The chain's CDR3 is CASSIGQAGTGELFF. The CDR3 nucleotides are TGTGCCAGTAGTATCGGTCAGGCAGGCACCGGGGAGCTGTTTTTT.

V and J are TRBV11-2 and TRBJ2-7; no clear D gene. The germline V and J ends were trimmed by 4 bases and 1 base, with 8 bases remaining between them. The germline CDR1 and CDR2 sequences are SGHAT and FQNNGV. The CDR3 is 13 residues long. The CDR3 DNA reads as TGTGCCAGCAGCTCCCGCGATTCCTACGAGCAGTACTTC. Its translation is CASSSRDSYEQYF.

This chain joins TRBV7-8 and TRBJ2-5; 8 bases are shared with TRBD1. The length of the CDR3 is 14 residues. Germline V gene lookup returns CDR1 SGHVS and CDR2 FQNEAQ. V lost 5 bases, J lost 4 bases, and 6 bases stayed unmatched. CDR3 DNA sequence: TGTGCCAGCAGCAGTAACAGGGGGGCAGAGACCCAGTACTTC. The encoded protein is CASSSNRGAETQYF.

The chain carries TRBV5-1 and TRBJ2-2, with D perhaps TRBD1 (5 bases). CDR1 and CDR2 (germline): SGHRS, YFSETQ. Trimming took off 2 bases at V and 1 base at J, with 9 bases between the two ends. The CDR3 is made up of 15 amino acids. The DNA of the CDR3 is TGCGCCAGCAGCTTTACGACAGTGAACACCGGGGAGCTGTTTTTT. Protein: CASSFTTVNTGELFF.

The rearrangement uses TRBV6-5 and TRBJ2-2; D perhaps matches TRBD1 (5 bases). The CDR3 consists of 14 residues. The V end lost 6 bases, the J end lost 3 bases, and 11 bases lay between the germline ends. Germline V CDR1 and CDR2: MNHEY, SVGAGI. CDR3 DNA sequence: TGTGCCAGCAGCCCAGGGTACGACACCGGGGAGCTGTTTTTT. It is translated as CASSPGYDTGELFF.

The chain is built from TRBV5-6 and TRBJ2-2; D is possibly TRBD1 (7 bases). The CDR3 contains 17 residues. Germline V gene sequence: CDR1 SGHDT, CDR2 YYEEEE. V dropped 4 bases and J dropped 3 bases, with 19 bases sitting between them. The CDR3 DNA sequence: TGTGCCAGCAGCCCTAACGCGGGACAGTGGGACACCGGGGAGCTGTTTTTT. Protein: CASSPNAGQWDTGELFF.

This chain uses TRBV10-3 with TRBJ2-1; tentative D call: TRBD1 (6 bases). The CDR3 covers 14 residues. Trimming took off 3 bases at V and 6 bases at J, with 12 bases between the two ends. CDR1 and CDR2 from the germline V gene are ENHRY and SYGVKD. The CDR3 bases are TGTGCCATCAGTGACGAGACAGGCGGCAATGAGCAGTTCTTC. Translated: CAISDETGGNEQFF.

The V call is TRBV7-2, the J call TRBJ2-5; 7 nucleotides match TRBD2. Germline CDR1 and CDR2: SGHTA and FQGNSA. Unmatched junction bases numbered 7, after V lost 5 bases and J lost 7 bases. The CDR3 has 13 residues. This CDR3 reads CASSPFVAGTQYF. CDR3 coding DNA: TGTGCCAGCAGCCCCTTCGTAGCGGGGACCCAGTACTTC.